This T cell receptor (beta chain) was sequenced in a study of T cells in Graves' hyperthyroidism and ophthalmopathy (dated by TCRdb to the late 2010s). Regarding the complete study: Peripheral blood samples were taken at initial diagnosis, before any treatment was given. The study also compared thyroid tissue and blood T-cell repertoires from a handful of Graves' hyperthyroidism patients. Prospective prediction of ophthalmopathy was tested in an independent validation cohort consisting of 18 to 20 hyperthyroidism patients and more than 15 patients who later progressed to ophthalmopathy. For training and testing, the 80 to 100 patients in the discovery cohort were randomly divided in a 7:3 ratio. After blood sampling, hyperthyroidism patients were treated with methimazole at a starting dose of 30 mg daily, and ophthalmopathy patients were treated with high-dose intravenous methylprednisolone. To identify distinguishing TCR V-J signatures, a discovery cohort of 100 or so patients was used, comprising 40 to 45 with Graves' ophthalmopathy and 57 with stable Graves' hyperthyroidism. According to the paper, TCR Vbeta CDR3 sequencing was carried out on 135 peripheral blood samples, which came from fewer than 50 ophthalmopathy, around 75 hyperthyroidism and roughly 17 progressor patients. Beyond this particular receptor, the publication reports: In validation, the model predicted progression to ophthalmopathy with just under 71% sensitivity and less than 80% specificity, a median of around 6.6 months before onset. A 13 V-J signature model separated ophthalmopathy from stable hyperthyroidism, with 87.88% sensitivity and approximately 81% specificity in cross-validation and 80%/75% in testing. No statistical method was used to set the sample size in advance, and investigators knew the group allocation. Most expanded thyroid clonotypes (frequency above 0.001) were also detected in blood, suggesting blood repertoires may reflect thyroid immune responses.

Ophthalmopathy patients had moderately to severely active disease, Clinical Activity Score of at least 3, NOSPECS grade of at least 4, and duration under 3 months. Any patient with an uncontrolled infection, another autoimmune disease, pregnancy or lactation was excluded. Diagnoses were established on the basis of clinical symptoms, serum thyroxine and TRAb, thyroid ultrasound, and orbital computed tomography. PBMCs were separated from approximately 9.9 ml of fresh peripheral blood using Ficoll-Paque density gradient centrifugation. Total RNA was extracted with Trizol reagent, and quality was checked on an Agilent 2100 Bioanalyzer. A word on this clonotype: It has no known antigen specificity. One base away there is no much larger clone; base qualities are not given.

The TCR beta CDR3 regions were amplified from the RNA transcripts. The TCR CDR3 was subjected to a first round of RT-PCR using the HTBI primer set and the Qiagen OneStep RT-PCR kit. The libraries were constructed in a second round of multiplex PCR and then size-selected and purified. Libraries were sequenced paired-end with 100 bp reads on an Illumina HiSeq2000. As for how the authors treated the data: SOAPnuke was used to process the raw data, with reads discarded if the reads contained adapters or uncalled bases, had a mean Phred below 15, or lacked an exact constant-primer or identifier match. COPE v1.2.5 was used to merge the high-quality paired reads, and each unique nucleotide sequence was defined as a clonotype. MiTCR v1.1 was used to align clonotypes to the IMGT TRBV, TRBD and TRBJ reference segments. Only V-J combinations with frequency above 0.0001, covering 98% to 99.2% of repertoires, were analysed. The TCS score was defined as the ratio of F50 (clonal expansion) to E x V (chaos), calculated using BLOSUM62-based TCRdist between CDR3 peptides within each V-J. Welch's t-statistics and random forest reduced several hundred V-J features to 13, which were used in a naive Bayes classifier (R e1071). TCRdb reanalyzed the raw reads on its own, using fastp at Q25 for trimming and MiXCR for clone calling, and kept in-frame beta chains. Each record represents a unique CDR3 protein, reported with the most common genes and DNA among its rows. The V and J calls come from TCRdb's annotation, not from the publication. Within this sample are roughly 500,000 distinct CDR3 sequences, with about 24% of them counted one time only. The top ten hold about 10% of the sample.

Trimming takes 4 bases from V and 2 bases from J, and the germline ends sit 12 bases apart. Its CDR3 holds 14 amino acids, cysteine through phenylalanine. Just CDR3 DNA is preserved here, 42 bases in frame from base 1. CDR1 and CDR2, per the germline V gene (reference sequence), are SEHNR and FQNEAQ. The receptor chain draws on TRBV7-9 and TRBJ2-7; the D region possibly corresponds to TRBD2 (5 bases align). The TCR comes from a young woman with Graves' ophthalmopathy. Sequencing was performed on blood. The DNA reads TGTGCCAGCAGCTCCTATCTCGGGACCTACGAGCAGTACTTC. Its amino acids are CASSSYLGTYEQYF.